The 27 T cell receptor beta chains given below trace back to one sample, sequenced in a study of blood T cell repertoires in COVID-19. TCRdb's copy holds only in-frame clones and misses some; the assay was immunoSEQ multiplex PCR. Of some 35,000 clones listed, 88% are singletons. The sample taken for sequencing was peripheral blood. The origin of the receptors is a man aged 55 to 69 with active COVID-19.

The chain uses TRBV5-4 and TRBJ2-1, with unresolved D. Germline V lookup: CDR1 SGHNT, CDR2 YYREEE (reference sequence). Trimming took 4 bases from V and 7 from J, leaving 15 bases between them. The CDR3 sequence is 14 residues long. CDR3 loop: CASSPVAPRNEQFF. As DNA, the CDR3 is TGTGCCAGCAGCCCAGTCGCGCCTAGGAATGAGCAGTTCTTC.

The V and J genes are TRBV6-4 and TRBJ2-1; D not resolved. V was cut by 3 bases and J by 7 bases, with 16 bases left in between. The CDR3 is 15 residues long. Germline CDR1 is MRHNA and CDR2 is SNTAGT. CDR3 coding DNA: TGTGCCAGCAGTGAAGTCAGGTGGGCATTGAATGAGCAGTTCTTC. This sequence encodes CASSEVRWALNEQFF.

The chain couples TRBV6-6 to TRBJ1-4; 7 nucleotides line up with TRBD1. CDR1 MNHNY and CDR2 SVGAGI come from the germline V gene (reference sequence). The J segment lost 5 bases and the V segment lost 6 bases, leaving 6 bases of the junction unmatched. This CDR3 spans 14 amino acids. This CDR3 is CASRPRQGNEKLFF. CDR3 nucleotide sequence: TGTGCCAGCAGACCTCGACAGGGCAATGAAAAACTGTTTTTT.

The rearrangement joins TRBV12-5 to TRBJ1-1; the D gene is possibly TRBD1 (6 bases). The CDR3 sequence is 13 residues long. Germline V CDR1 and CDR2: LGHNT, FRNRAP. V was shortened by 4 bases and J by 7 bases, with 13 bases between the two germline ends. The CDR3 here is CASGSGGTSEAFF. The CDR3 region has the DNA TGTGCTAGTGGTTCGGGGGGGACAAGTGAAGCTTTCTTT.

V gene TRBV28 combines with J gene TRBJ2-1; no clear D. Trimming took 6 bases from V and 3 from J, leaving 3 bases between them. CDR3 size: 11 residues. The germline V gene encodes CDR1 MDHEN and CDR2 SYDVKM. CDR3 nucleotide sequence: TGTGCCAGCAGACACTACAATGAGCAGTTCTTC. Its protein product is CASRHYNEQFF.

This rearrangement joins TRBV2 to TRBJ1-5; 7 nucleotides agree with TRBD1. V dropped 0 bases and J dropped 7; count of bases not matched to a gene: 6. The CDR3 length is 15 residues. Germline V CDR1 and CDR2: SNHLY, FYNNEI. CDR3 DNA sequence: TGTGCCAGCAGTGAAGCGGAGGGGGCGAGACAGCCCCAGCATTTT. It yields the protein CASSEAEGARQPQHF. Full variable domain (missing parts from reference TRBV2 and TRBJ1-5): EPEVTQTPSHQVTQMGQEVILRCVPISNHLYFYWYRQILGQKVEFLVSFYNNEISEKSEIFDDQFSVERPDGSNFTLKIRSTKLEDSAMYFCASSEAEGARQPQHFGDGTRLSIL.

The genes are TRBV18 and TRBJ2-1; unclear D gene. This CDR3 is built from 15 residues. Trimming shortened V by 0 bases and J by 6 bases, and 12 bases separated the two germline ends. Germline loops: CDR1 KGHSH, CDR2 LQKENI. The CDR3, as DNA: TGTGCCAGCTCACCACCGGTGACTCCAATCAATGAGCAGTTCTTC. Its translation: CASSPPVTPINEQFF.

This chain joins TRBV28 and TRBJ2-4; TRBD2 matches 7 bases. V shed 6 bases, J shed 0 bases, and the junction held 8 bases outside the gene matches. The CDR3 loop spans 16 amino acids. Germline V gene lookup returns CDR1 MDHEN and CDR2 SYDVKM. The CDR3 loop is CASSPGGGLAKNIQYF. CDR3 coding DNA: TGTGCCAGCAGCCCCGGCGGGGGATTAGCCAAAAACATTCAGTACTTC.

The chain combines TRBV5-6 with TRBJ1-2; 10 bases match TRBD1. CDR3 length: 17 amino acids. CDR1 is SGHDT and CDR2 is YYEEEE in the germline V gene. V lost 1 base and J lost 0; bases outside the gene matches: 6. The chain's CDR3 is CASSLFGTGASNYGYTF. The CDR3 DNA sequence: TGTGCCAGCAGCTTGTTTGGGACAGGGGCATCTAACTATGGCTACACCTTC.

This clone was recorded once. The chain uses TRBV10-1 and TRBJ1-1, with TRBD1 matching over 9 bases. The CDR3 runs 13 residues. The germline V gene encodes CDR1 WNHNN and CDR2 SYGVQD (reference sequence). V trimming: 10 bases; J trimming: 4 bases; junction bases outside the gene matches: 7. The CDR3 region has the DNA TGCGCCAATACAGGGGGCAGGAGCACTGAAGCTTTCTTT. Translating gives CANTGGRSTEAFF.

The V gene is TRBV28, the J gene TRBJ1-5, with 11 nucleotides matching TRBD1. The V gene's germline CDR1 is MDHEN and CDR2 SYDVKM. CDR3 length: 13 amino acids. The J segment lost 7 bases and the V segment lost 10 bases, leaving 6 bases of the junction unmatched. CDR3 nucleotides: TGTGCCACACGGACAGGGGGCGGGCAGCCCCAGCATTTT. It encodes CATRTGGGQPQHF. Variable domain in full (rest from reference TRBV28 and TRBJ1-5): DVKVTQSSRYLVKRTGEKVFLECVQDMDHENMFWYRQDPGLGLRLIYFSYDVKMKEKGDIPEGYSVSREKKERFSLILESASTNQTSMYLCATRTGGGQPQHFGDGTRLSIL.

Note on this clone: It is likely a read error, because the conserved phenylalanine at the end of the CDR3 is missing. The J gene is TRBJ2-7, the V gene TRBV7-2, with a weak D call TRBD1 (6 bases). Trimming removed 1 base at V and 2 bases at J, with 9 bases between. The CDR3 has 14 amino acids. Germline V gene data show CDR1 as SGHTA and CDR2 as FQGNSA. CDR3: CASSLVGGAYEQYL. In nucleotides, the CDR3 is TGTGCCAGCAGCTTAGTTGGGGGCGCCTACGAGCAGTACCTC.

The chain employs TRBV5-6 and TRBJ2-6, with D maybe TRBD2 (5 bases). Germline V gene lookup returns CDR1 SGHDT and CDR2 YYEEEE. V dropped 4 bases and J dropped 0 bases, with 14 bases sitting between them. The CDR3 has 17 amino acids. The CDR3: CASSGRTGISGANVLTF. Written as DNA, the CDR3 is TGTGCCAGCAGCGGAAGGACGGGAATCTCTGGGGCCAACGTCCTGACTTTC.

This clone was seen only once. V is TRBV10-3 and J is TRBJ2-7, with D possibly TRBD2 on 6 matching bases. Germline V gene sequence: CDR1 ENHRY, CDR2 SYGVKD. This CDR3 region has 17 residues. V lost 0 bases and J 2 bases, leaving 17 bases between the germline ends. The CDR3 nucleotides read TGTGCCATCAGTGAGTCTGAGGGGTCGTCGGGAGCCTACGAGCAGTACTTC. Residues: CAISESEGSSGAYEQYF.

The rearrangement uses TRBV27 and TRBJ1-2; TRBD1 matches at 11 bases. The V gene end was trimmed by 5 bases and the J gene end by 4 bases; junction bases not matched to a gene: 6. This CDR3 contains 15 residues. Germline V gives CDR1 MNHEY, CDR2 SMNVEV (reference sequence). The CDR3 reads CASSPRGQGVYGYTF. The CDR3 nucleotides read TGTGCCAGCAGTCCAAGGGGACAGGGGGTCTATGGCTACACCTTC.

The chain employs TRBV5-1 and TRBJ2-7, with D tentatively TRBD2 (5 bases). CDR3 size: 13 residues. Trimming took off 2 bases at V and 3 bases at J, with 9 bases between the two ends. Germline CDR1 and CDR2: SGHRS and YFSETQ. The CDR3 reads CASSFSGSYEQYF. The CDR3 DNA reads as TGCGCCAGCAGCTTTTCGGGGAGCTACGAGCAGTACTTC.

The chain couples TRBV10-3 to TRBJ2-5; D gene uncertain. The germline V gene has CDR1 ENHRY and CDR2 SYGVKD. This CDR3 spans 13 amino acids. The V and J ends lost 2 bases and 3 bases respectively, with 7 bases between them. The CDR3 DNA follows: TGTGCCATCAGTGAGCTAAGAGAAGAGACCCAGTACTTC. This gives the protein CAISELREETQYF.

This clone was detected once. The chain couples TRBV11-3 to TRBJ1-2, with 8 bases lining up with TRBD1. CDR3 length equals 13 residues. Germline loops: CDR1 SGHNT, CDR2 YENEEA. The junction had 7 bases not matched to a gene; V was cut back by 8 bases and J by 5 bases. Here the CDR3 DNA reads TGTGCCAGCTGCAGGGGGCTTAGGTATGGCTACACCTTC. It encodes CASCRGLRYGYTF.

This chain connects TRBV28 to TRBJ1-5; D not resolved. Germline V gene lookup returns CDR1 MDHEN and CDR2 SYDVKM. Trimming shortened V by 6 bases and J by 0 bases, and 6 bases separated the two germline ends. This CDR3 has 13 amino acids. CDR3 loop: CASRRNSNQPQHF. DNA for the CDR3: TGTGCCAGCAGGAGAAATAGCAATCAGCCCCAGCATTTT.

V usage is TRBV5-8 and J usage is TRBJ2-5, with 10 nucleotides matching TRBD2. Germline values: CDR1 SGHTS, CDR2 YDEGEE. The CDR3 is 17 residues long. V trimming: 1 base; J trimming: 0 bases; junction bases outside the gene matches: 6. CDR3 nucleotide sequence: TGTGCCAGCAGCTTGTGGGGCAGCGGGAGGGACCAAGAGACCCAGTACTTC. This codes for CASSLWGSGRDQETQYF.

The chain is built from TRBV11-2 and TRBJ2-4, with D possibly matching TRBD1 (6 bases). Between the trimmed V and J ends, which lost 5 bases and 1 base, there was a span of 9 bases. The CDR3 loop spans 14 amino acids. Germline CDR1 and CDR2: SGHAT and FQNNGV. The CDR3 protein is CASSPTGAKNIQYF. CDR3 nucleotides: TGTGCCAGCAGCCCAACAGGGGCCAAAAACATTCAGTACTTC.

In this sample, this clone turned up once. The CDR3 sequence is CASSKGDPSGNTIYF. Here the CDR3 DNA reads TGTGCCAGCAGCAAAGGAGACCCCTCTGGAAACACCATATATTTT. The V call is TRBV6-6, the J call TRBJ1-3; D unclear. Germline CDR1 is MNHNY and CDR2 is SVGAGI (reference sequence). Deletions cut 6 bases from V and 0 bases from J, with 12 bases between. The CDR3 is made up of 15 amino acids.

This chain connects TRBV19 to TRBJ2-1; D is undetermined. Between the trimmed V and J ends, which lost 7 bases and 1 base, there was a span of 14 bases. Germline CDR1 reads LNHDA; CDR2 reads SQIVND (reference sequence). The CDR3 loop spans 15 amino acids. The CDR3 DNA follows: TGTGCCAGTACCATTGACACCCGTTCCTACAATGAGCAGTTCTTC. It translates to CASTIDTRSYNEQFF.

This chain joins TRBV7-9 and TRBJ2-7, with 7 nucleotides matching TRBD2. CDR3 size: 16 residues. V was pared by 5 bases and J by 5 bases, with 15 bases of the junction left unmatched. Germline lookup yields CDR1 SEHNR and CDR2 FQNEAQ (reference sequence). CDR3 sequence reads: CASSPRPKSGIDEQYF. In DNA, the CDR3 is TGTGCCAGCAGCCCCCGACCGAAGAGCGGGATTGACGAGCAGTACTTC.

The chain has TRBV7-2 and TRBJ2-1; 9 nucleotides match TRBD2. Germline V gene sequence: CDR1 SGHTA, CDR2 FQGNSA. This CDR3 has 16 residues. J lost 4 bases, V lost 3 bases, and 7 bases had no gene match. CDR3 in amino acids: CASSFASGTPYNEQFF. The CDR3 DNA reads as TGTGCCAGCAGCTTCGCTAGCGGGACCCCTTACAATGAGCAGTTCTTC. Using reference TRBV7-2 and TRBJ2-1 for the parts outside the CDR3, the full variable domain is GAGVSQSPSNKVTEKGKDVELRCDPISGHTALYWYRQSLGQGLEFLIYFQGNSAPDKSGLPSDRFSAERTGGSVSTLTIQRTQQEDSAVYLCASSFASGTPYNEQFFGPGTRLTVL.

The J gene is TRBJ2-1, the V gene TRBV7-3, with TRBD2 identical over 10 bases. With 5 bases clipped from V and 0 bases from J, the junction kept 16 bases outside the gene matches. CDR3 length: 20 amino acids. Germline V gives CDR1 SGHTA, CDR2 FQGTGA. The CDR3 coding sequence is TGTGCCAGCAGCGCGAGGCGGGGACTAGCGCCCACTGGCTCCTACAATGAGCAGTTCTTC. It codes for CASSARRGLAPTGSYNEQFF.

The rearrangement links TRBV19 to TRBJ2-5; TRBD1 matches at 7 bases. The junction had 2 bases not matched to a gene; V was cut back by 3 bases and J by 1 base. CDR3 length equals 14 residues. CDR1 and CDR2 from the germline V gene are LNHDA and SQIVND (reference sequence). The CDR3 DNA reads TGTGCCAGTAGTATGGACAGGTCCCAAGAGACCCAGTACTTC. This sequence encodes CASSMDRSQETQYF.